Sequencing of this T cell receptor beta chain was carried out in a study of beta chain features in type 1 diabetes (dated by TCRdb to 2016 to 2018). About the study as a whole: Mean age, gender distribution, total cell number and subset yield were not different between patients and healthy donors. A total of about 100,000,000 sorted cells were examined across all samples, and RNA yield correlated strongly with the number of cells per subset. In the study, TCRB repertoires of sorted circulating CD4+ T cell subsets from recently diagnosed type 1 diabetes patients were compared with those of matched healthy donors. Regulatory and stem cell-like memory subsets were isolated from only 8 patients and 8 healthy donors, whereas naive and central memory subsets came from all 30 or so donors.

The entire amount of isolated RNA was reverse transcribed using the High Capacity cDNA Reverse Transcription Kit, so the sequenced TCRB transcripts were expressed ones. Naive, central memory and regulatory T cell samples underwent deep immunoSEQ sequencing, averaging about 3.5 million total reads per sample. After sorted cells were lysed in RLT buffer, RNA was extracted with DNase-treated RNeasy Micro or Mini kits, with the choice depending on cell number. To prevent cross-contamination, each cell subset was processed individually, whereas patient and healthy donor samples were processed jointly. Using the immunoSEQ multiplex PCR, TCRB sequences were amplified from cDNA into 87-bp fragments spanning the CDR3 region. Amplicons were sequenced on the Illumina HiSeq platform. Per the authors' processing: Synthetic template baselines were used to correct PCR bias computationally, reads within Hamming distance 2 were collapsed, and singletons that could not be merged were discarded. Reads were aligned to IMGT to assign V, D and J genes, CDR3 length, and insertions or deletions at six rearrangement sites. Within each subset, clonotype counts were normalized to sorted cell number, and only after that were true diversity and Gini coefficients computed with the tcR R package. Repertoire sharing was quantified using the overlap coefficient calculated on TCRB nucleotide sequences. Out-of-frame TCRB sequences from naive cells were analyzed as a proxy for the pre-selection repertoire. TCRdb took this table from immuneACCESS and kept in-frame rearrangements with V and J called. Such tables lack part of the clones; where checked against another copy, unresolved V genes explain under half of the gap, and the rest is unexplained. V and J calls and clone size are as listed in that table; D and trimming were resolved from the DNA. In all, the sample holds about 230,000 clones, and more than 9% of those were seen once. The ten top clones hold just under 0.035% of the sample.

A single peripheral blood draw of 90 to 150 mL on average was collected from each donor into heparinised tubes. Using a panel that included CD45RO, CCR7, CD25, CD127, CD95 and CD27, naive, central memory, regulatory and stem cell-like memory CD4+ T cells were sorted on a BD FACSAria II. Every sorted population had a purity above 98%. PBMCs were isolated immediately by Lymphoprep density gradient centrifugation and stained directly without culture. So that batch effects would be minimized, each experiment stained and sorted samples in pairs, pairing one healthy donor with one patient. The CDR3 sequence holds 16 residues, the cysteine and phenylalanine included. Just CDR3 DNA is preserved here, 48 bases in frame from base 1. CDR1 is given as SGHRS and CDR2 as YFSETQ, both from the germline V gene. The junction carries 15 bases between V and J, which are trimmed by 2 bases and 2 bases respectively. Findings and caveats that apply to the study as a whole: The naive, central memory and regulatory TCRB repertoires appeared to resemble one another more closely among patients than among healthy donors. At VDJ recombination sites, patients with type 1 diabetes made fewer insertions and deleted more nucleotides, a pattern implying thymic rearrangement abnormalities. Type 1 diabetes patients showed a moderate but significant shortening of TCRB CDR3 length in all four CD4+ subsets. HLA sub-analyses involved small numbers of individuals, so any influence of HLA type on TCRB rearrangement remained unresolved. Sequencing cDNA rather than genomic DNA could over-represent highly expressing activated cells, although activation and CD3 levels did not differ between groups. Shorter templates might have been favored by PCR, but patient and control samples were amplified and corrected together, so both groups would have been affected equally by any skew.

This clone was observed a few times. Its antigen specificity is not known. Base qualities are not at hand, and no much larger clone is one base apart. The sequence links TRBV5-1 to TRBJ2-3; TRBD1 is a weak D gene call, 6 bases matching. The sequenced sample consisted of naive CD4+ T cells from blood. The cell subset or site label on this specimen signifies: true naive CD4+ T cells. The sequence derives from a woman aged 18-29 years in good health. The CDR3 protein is CASSLSRTVPTDTQYF. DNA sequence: TGCGCCAGCAGCTTATCCAGGACAGTACCCACAGATACGCAGTATTTT.